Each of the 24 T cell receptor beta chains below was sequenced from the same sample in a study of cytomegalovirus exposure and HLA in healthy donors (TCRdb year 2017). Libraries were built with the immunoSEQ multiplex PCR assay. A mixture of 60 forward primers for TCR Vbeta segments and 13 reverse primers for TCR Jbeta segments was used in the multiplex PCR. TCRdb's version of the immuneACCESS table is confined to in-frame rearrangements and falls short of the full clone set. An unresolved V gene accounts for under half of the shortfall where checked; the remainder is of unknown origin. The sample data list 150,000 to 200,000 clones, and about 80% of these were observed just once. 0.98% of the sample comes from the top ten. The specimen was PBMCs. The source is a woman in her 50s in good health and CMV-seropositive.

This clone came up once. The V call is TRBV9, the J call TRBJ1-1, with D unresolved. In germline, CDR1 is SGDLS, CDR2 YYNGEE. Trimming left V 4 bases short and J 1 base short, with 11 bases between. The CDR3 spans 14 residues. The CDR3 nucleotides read TGTGCCAGCAGCCCCCGGTCCCAGAACACTGAAGCTTTCTTT. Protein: CASSPRSQNTEAFF.

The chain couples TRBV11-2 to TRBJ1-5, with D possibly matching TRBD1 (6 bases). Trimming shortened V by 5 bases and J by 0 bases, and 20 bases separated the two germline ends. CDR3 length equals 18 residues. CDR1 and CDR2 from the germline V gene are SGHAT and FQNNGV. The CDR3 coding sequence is TGTGCCAGCAGCCTTCCGACAGGCCCGTCGTATAGCAATCAGCCCCAGCATTTT. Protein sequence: CASSLPTGPSYSNQPQHF.

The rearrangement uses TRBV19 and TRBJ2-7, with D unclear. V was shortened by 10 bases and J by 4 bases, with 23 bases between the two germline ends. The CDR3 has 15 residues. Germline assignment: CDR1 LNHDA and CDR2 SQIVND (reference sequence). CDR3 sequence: CATSLDRHGAYEQYF. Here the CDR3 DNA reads TGTGCCACCAGCCTCGACCGACACGGTGCGTACGAGCAGTACTTC.

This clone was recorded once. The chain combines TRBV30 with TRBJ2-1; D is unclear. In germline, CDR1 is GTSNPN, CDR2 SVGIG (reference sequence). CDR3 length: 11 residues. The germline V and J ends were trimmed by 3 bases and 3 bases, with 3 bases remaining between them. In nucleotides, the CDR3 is TGTGCCTGGAGCCTCTACAATGAGCAGTTCTTC. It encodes CAWSLYNEQFF.

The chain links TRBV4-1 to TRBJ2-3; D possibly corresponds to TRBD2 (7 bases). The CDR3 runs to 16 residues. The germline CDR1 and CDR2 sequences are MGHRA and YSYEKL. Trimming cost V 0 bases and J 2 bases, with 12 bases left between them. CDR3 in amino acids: CASSQDGGGYTDTQYF. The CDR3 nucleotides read TGCGCCAGCAGCCAAGATGGGGGGGGCTACACAGATACGCAGTATTTT.

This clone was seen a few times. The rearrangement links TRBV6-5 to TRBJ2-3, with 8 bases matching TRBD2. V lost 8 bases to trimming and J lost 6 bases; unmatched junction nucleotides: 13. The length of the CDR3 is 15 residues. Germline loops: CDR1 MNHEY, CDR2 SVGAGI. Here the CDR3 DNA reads TGTGCCAGCGGCGGGGTAGCGGGGCCTGCGGATACGCAGTATTTT. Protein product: CASGGVAGPADTQYF.

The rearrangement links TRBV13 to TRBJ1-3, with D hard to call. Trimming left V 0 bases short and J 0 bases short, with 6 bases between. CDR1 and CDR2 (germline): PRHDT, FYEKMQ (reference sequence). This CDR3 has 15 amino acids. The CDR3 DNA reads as TGTGCCAGCAGCTTAGGTCGGGGCTCTGGAAACACCATATATTTT. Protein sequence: CASSLGRGSGNTIYF. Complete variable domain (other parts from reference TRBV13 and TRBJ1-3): AAGVIQSPRHLIKEKRETATLKCYPIPRHDTVYWYQQGPGQDPQFLISFYEKMQSDKGSIPDRFSAQQFSDYHSELNMSSLELGDSALYFCASSLGRGSGNTIYFGEGSWLTVV.

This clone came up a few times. In DNA, the CDR3 is TGTGCCAGCAGCACGTCCGGGACAGTCAACTACGAGCAGTACTTC. This gives the protein CASSTSGTVNYEQYF. The chain has TRBV9 and TRBJ2-7; 7 bases agree with TRBD1. V lost 4 bases, J lost 3 bases, and 10 bases stayed unmatched. The CDR3 is made up of 15 amino acids. Germline CDR1 SGDLS, CDR2 YYNGEE.

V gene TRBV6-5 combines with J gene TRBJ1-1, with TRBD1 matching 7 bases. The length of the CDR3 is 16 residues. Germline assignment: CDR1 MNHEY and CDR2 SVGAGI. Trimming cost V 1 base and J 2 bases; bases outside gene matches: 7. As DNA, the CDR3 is TGTGCCAGCAGTTACTTCATTCAGGGGGTTAACACTGAAGCTTTCTTT. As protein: CASSYFIQGVNTEAFF.

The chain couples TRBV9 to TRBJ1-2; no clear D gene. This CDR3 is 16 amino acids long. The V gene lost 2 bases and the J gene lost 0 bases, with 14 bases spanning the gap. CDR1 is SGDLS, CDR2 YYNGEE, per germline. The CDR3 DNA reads TGTGCCAGCAGCGTGTCACGGGAACGGTCTAACTATGGCTACACCTTC. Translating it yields CASSVSRERSNYGYTF.

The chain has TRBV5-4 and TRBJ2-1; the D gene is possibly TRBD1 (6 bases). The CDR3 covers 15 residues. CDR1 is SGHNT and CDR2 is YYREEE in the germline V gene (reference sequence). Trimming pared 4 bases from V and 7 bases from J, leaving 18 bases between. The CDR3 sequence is CASSTKQGTANEQFF. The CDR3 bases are TGTGCCAGCAGCACCAAACAGGGAACAGCAAATGAGCAGTTCTTC.

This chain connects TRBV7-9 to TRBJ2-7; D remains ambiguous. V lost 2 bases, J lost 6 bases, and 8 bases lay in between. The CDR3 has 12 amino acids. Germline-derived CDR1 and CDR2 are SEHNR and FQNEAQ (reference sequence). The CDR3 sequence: CASSLILSEQYF. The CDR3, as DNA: TGTGCCAGCAGCTTAATCCTATCCGAGCAGTACTTC.

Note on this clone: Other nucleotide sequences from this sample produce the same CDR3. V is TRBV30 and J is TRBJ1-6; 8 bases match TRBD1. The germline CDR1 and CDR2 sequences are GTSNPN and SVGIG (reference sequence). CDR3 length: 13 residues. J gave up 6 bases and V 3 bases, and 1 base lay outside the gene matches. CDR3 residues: CAWSDRGNSPLHF. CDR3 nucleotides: TGTGCCTGGAGCGACAGGGGTAATTCACCCCTCCACTTT.

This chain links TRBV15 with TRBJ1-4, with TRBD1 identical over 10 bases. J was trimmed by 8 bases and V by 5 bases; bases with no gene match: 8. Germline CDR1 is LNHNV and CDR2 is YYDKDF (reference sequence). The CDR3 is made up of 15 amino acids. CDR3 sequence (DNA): TGTGCCACCAGCGCTCGACAGGGGGCCCGGGAAAAACTGTTTTTT. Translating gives CATSARQGAREKLFF.

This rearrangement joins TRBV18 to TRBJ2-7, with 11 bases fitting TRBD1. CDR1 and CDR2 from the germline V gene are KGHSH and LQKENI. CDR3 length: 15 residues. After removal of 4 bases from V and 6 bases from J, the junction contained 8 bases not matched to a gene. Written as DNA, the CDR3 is TGTGCCAGCTCACGGACGGGGACAGGGGGTGCCGAGCAGTACTTC. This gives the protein CASSRTGTGGAEQYF.

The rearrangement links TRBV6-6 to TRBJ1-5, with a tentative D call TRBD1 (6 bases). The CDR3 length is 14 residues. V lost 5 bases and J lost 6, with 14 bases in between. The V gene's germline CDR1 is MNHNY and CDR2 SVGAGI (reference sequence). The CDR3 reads CASSNPTGRQPQHF. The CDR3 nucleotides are TGTGCCAGCAGTAACCCGACAGGACGTCAGCCCCAGCATTTT.

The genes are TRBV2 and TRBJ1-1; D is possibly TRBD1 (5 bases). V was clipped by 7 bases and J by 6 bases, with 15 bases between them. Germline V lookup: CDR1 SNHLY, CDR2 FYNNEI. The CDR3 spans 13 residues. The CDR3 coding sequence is TGTGCCAGCACCTGGGGGGGTATGGCTGAAGCTTTCTTT. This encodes CASTWGGMAEAFF. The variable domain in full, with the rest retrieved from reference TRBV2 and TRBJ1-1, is EPEVTQTPSHQVTQMGQEVILRCVPISNHLYFYWYRQILGQKVEFLVSFYNNEISEKSEIFDDQFSVERPDGSNFTLKIRSTKLEDSAMYFCASTWGGMAEAFFGQGTRLTVV.

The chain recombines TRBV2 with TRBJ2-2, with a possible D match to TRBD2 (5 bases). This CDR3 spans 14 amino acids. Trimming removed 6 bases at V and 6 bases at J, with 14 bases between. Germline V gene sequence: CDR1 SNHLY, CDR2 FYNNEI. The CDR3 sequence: CASSTRASAGELFF. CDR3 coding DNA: TGTGCCAGCAGCACGCGGGCCAGCGCCGGGGAGCTGTTTTTT.

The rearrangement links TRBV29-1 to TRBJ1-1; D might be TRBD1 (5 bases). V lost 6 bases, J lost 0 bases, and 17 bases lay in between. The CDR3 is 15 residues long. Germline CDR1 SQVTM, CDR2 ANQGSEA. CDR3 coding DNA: TGCAGCGTCGGAAATGTCAGGGTTTTGAACACTGAAGCTTTCTTT. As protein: CSVGNVRVLNTEAFF.

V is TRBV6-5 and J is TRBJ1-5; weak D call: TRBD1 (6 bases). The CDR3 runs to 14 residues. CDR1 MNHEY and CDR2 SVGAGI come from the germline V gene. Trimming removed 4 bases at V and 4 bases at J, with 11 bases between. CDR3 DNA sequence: TGTGCCAGCAGTTCCTTAGGGGGAAATCAGCCCCAGCATTTT. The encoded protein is CASSSLGGNQPQHF.

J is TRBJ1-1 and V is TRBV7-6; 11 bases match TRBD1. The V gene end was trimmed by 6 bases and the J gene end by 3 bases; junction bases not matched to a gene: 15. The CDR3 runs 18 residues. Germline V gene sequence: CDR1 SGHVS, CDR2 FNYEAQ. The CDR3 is CASRRSSGTGGRDTEAFF. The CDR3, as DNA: TGTGCCAGCAGACGAAGCTCCGGGACAGGGGGTCGGGACACTGAAGCTTTCTTT. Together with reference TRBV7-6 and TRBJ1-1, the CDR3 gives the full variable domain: GAGVSQSPRYKVTKRGQDVALRCDPISGHVSLYWYRQALGQGPEFLTYFNYEAQQDKSGLPNDRFSAERPEGSISTLTIQRTEQRDSAMYRCASRRSSGTGGRDTEAFFGQGTRLTVV.

The CDR3 region has the DNA TGCGCCAGCAGCCATGACAGGGGTGGGTCTGGCTACACCTTC. It is translated as CASSHDRGGSGYTF. V usage is TRBV5-1 and J usage is TRBJ1-2; 8 bases agree with TRBD1. CDR3 length: 14 amino acids. With 4 bases clipped from V and 7 bases from J, the junction kept 9 bases outside the gene matches. Germline CDR1 SGHRS, CDR2 YFSETQ.

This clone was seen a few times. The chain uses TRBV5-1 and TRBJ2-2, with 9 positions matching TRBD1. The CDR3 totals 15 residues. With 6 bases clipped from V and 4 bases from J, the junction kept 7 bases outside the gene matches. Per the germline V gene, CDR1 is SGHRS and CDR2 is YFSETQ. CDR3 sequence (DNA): TGCGCCAGCATACAGGGGGCCTTGGGCACCGGGGAGCTGTTTTTT. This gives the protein CASIQGALGTGELFF.

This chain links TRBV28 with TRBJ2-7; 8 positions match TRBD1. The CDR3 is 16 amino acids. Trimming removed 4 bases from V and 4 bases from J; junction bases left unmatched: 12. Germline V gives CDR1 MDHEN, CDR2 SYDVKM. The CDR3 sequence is CASSSSSGGAGYEQYF. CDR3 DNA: TGTGCCAGCAGTTCGTCCTCAGGGGGCGCAGGTTACGAGCAGTACTTC.